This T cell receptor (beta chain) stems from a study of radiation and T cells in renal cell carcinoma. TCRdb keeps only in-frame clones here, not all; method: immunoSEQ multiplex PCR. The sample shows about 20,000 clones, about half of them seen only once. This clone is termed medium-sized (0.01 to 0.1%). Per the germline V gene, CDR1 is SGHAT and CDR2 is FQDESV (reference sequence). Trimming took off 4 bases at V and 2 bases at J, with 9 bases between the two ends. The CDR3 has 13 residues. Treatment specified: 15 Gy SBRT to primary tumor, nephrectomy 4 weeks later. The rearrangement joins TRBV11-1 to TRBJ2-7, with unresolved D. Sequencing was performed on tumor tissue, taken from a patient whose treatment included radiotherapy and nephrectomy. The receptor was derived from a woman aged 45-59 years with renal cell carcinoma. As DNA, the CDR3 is TGTGCCAGCAGCTGGTCGTTGACCTACGAGCAGTACTTC. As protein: CASSWSLTYEQYF.